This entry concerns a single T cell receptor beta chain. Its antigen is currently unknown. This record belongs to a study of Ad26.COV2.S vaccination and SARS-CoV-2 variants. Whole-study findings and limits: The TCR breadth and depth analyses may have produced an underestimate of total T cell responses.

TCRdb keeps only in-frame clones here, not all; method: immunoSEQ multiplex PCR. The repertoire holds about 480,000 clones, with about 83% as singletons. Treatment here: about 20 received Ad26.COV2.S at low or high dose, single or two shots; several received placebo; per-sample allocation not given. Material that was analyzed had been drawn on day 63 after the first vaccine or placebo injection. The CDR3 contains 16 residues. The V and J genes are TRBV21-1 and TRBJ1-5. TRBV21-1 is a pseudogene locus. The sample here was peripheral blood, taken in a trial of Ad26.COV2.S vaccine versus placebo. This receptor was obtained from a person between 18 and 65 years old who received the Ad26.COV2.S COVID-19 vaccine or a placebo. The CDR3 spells CASSKLEEIYNQPQHF. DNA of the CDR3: TGTGCCAGCAGCAAATTGGAAGAAATTTACAATCAGCCCCAGCATTTT.